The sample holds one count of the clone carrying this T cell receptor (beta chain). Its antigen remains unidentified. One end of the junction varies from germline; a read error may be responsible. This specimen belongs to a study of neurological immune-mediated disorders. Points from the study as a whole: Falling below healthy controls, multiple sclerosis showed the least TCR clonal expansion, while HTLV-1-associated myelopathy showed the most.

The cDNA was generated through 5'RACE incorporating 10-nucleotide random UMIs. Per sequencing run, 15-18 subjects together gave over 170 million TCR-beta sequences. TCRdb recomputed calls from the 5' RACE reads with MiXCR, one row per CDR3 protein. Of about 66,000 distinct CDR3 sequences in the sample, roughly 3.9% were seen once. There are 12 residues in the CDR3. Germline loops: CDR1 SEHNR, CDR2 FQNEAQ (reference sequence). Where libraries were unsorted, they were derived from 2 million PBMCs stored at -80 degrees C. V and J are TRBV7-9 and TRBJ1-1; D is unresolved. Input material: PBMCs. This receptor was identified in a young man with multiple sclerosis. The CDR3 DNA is TGTGCCAGCAGCTTCGTAAGGAGTGAAGCTCTCTTT. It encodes CASSFVRSEALF.